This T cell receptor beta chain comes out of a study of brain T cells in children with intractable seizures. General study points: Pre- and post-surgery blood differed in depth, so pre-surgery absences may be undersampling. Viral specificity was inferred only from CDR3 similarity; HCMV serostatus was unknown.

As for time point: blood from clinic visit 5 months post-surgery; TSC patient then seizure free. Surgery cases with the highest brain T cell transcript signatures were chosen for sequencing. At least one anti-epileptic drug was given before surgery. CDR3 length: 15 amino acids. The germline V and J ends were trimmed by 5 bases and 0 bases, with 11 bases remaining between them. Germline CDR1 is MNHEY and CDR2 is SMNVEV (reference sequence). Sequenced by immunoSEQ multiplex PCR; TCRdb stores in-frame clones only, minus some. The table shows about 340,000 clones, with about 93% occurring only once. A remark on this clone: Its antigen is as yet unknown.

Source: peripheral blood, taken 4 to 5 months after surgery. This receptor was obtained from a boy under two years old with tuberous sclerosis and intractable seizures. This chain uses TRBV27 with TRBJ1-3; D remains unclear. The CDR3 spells CASSSFLISGNTIYF. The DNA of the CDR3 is TGTGCCAGCAGTAGCTTTTTGATCTCTGGAAACACCATATATTTT.